This T cell receptor beta chain was profiled in a study of technical replicates of blood from several donors. Sequenced by immunoSEQ multiplex PCR; TCRdb stores in-frame clones only, minus some. This sample yields more than 70,000 clones, of which around 97% are seen a single time; around 0.2% belongs to the top ten. The CDR3 covers 15 residues. The V gene end was trimmed by 4 bases and the J gene end by 2 bases; junction bases not matched to a gene: 8. The germline V gene has CDR1 MRHNA and CDR2 SNTAGT. The sequencing sample was made of T cells isolated from PBMCs. The sequence was obtained from a human donor in good health. The chain employs TRBV6-4 and TRBJ2-7; 7 bases match TRBD1. The CDR3 loop reads CASSGDRDLTYEQYF. Written as DNA, the CDR3 is TGTGCCAGCAGTGGAGACAGGGATCTAACCTACGAGCAGTACTTC.